A single sample gave rise to the 17 T cell receptor beta chains below, sequenced in a study of blood T cell repertoires in COVID-19. Generated by immunoSEQ multiplex PCR, the TCRdb table keeps only in-frame clones and is missing some. The profile shows 200,000 to 300,000 clones, 65% to 85% of them singletons. Sequencing was done on a sample of peripheral blood. Receptors originate from a woman of 80 years or more with acute or convalescent COVID-19.

The V gene is TRBV20-1, the J gene TRBJ2-2; maybe TRBD2 (6 bases). The CDR3 covers 19 residues. Germline CDR1 reads DFQATT; CDR2 reads SNEGSKA (reference sequence). V lost 3 bases to trimming and J lost 1 base, with 24 bases between them. CDR3 nucleotides: TGCAGTGCTAGTTCGGAGGGGCTGGCTGAACGCTGGAACACCGGGGAGCTGTTTTTT. Translating it yields CSASSEGLAERWNTGELFF.

The V and J genes are TRBV29-1 and TRBJ1-2, with D possibly matching TRBD1 (5 bases). Deletions cut 7 bases from V and 6 bases from J, with 15 bases between. The germline V gene encodes CDR1 SQVTM and CDR2 ANQGSEA. The CDR3 totals 12 residues. In DNA, the CDR3 is TGCAGCGCTAGGGAGGGGAGAGATGGCTACACCTTC. Translating gives CSAREGRDGYTF.

By sample fraction, this clone is medium-sized. The chain has TRBV6-5 and TRBJ1-5; no definite D call. This CDR3 is built from 15 residues. The germline CDR1 and CDR2 sequences are MNHEY and SVGAGI. V lost 0 bases to trimming and J lost 2 bases, with 8 bases between them. The chain's CDR3 is CASSYSGQGNQPQHF. The CDR3 DNA sequence: TGTGCCAGCAGTTACTCGGGCCAGGGCAATCAGCCCCAGCATTTT.

The V and J genes are TRBV6-2 or TRBV6-3 and TRBJ2-2; 8 bases map to TRBD1. Germline CDR1 MNHEY, CDR2 SVGEGT. CDR3 length: 15 residues. The junction had 6 bases not matched to a gene; V was cut back by 2 bases and J by 7 bases. The CDR3 DNA follows: TGTGCCAGCAGTTACCTACAGGGGGATATCGGGGAGCTGTTTTTT. Its protein product is CASSYLQGDIGELFF.

The genes are TRBV5-1 and TRBJ1-4; D might be TRBD1 (5 bases). CDR1 SGHRS and CDR2 YFSETQ come from the germline V gene. The CDR3 has 16 amino acids. The ends were cut back, 6 bases at V and 8 bases at J, with 23 bases in the middle. The CDR3 loop reads CASTEFGGGVEEKLFF. In DNA, the CDR3 is TGCGCCAGCACTGAATTCGGGGGAGGTGTGGAGGAAAAACTGTTTTTT.

This clone has only one observation. The chain recombines TRBV7-9 with TRBJ1-1; the match to TRBD1 covers 9 bases. The CDR3 contains 15 residues. CDR1 SEHNR and CDR2 FQNEAQ come from the germline V gene (reference sequence). V shed 1 base, J shed 5 bases, and the junction held 5 bases outside the gene matches. CDR3 amino acids: CASSLGTGGKTEAFF. CDR3 bases: TGTGCCAGCAGCTTAGGCACAGGGGGCAAAACTGAAGCTTTCTTT.

The gene calls are TRBV7-9 and TRBJ2-7; D is possibly TRBD2 (6 bases). The CDR3 has 16 amino acids. V dropped 5 bases and J dropped 0 bases, with 17 bases sitting between them. Germline values: CDR1 SEHNR, CDR2 FQNEAQ (reference sequence). The CDR3 DNA follows: TGTGCCAGCAGCAAGGGCGGGACGGCCGACTCCTACGAGCAGTACTTC. Protein product: CASSKGGTADSYEQYF.

This rearrangement joins TRBV5-6 to TRBJ1-4; no reliable D call. V lost 3 bases to trimming and J lost 7 bases, with 16 bases between them. The germline V gene has CDR1 SGHDT and CDR2 YYEEEE. The CDR3 sequence is 15 residues long. The CDR3 spells CASSSRGSSFEKLFF. The CDR3 region has the DNA TGTGCCAGCAGCTCCCGGGGTAGCTCTTTTGAAAAACTGTTTTTT.

This clone was found once. The chain has TRBV7-9 and TRBJ1-2; D might be TRBD1 (6 bases). The germline V and J ends were trimmed by 5 bases and 7 bases, with 23 bases remaining between them. CDR3 length: 16 amino acids. The germline gives CDR1 SEHNR, CDR2 FQNEAQ (reference sequence). The CDR3 is CASSATGRGVGFGYTF. CDR3 bases: TGTGCCAGCAGCGCGACGGGCAGGGGAGTTGGCTTTGGCTACACCTTC.

This sequence joins TRBV7-3 and TRBJ1-6; possible D gene TRBD1, 5 bases. With 5 bases removed from V and 7 bases from J, the gap between germline ends came to 15 bases. In germline, CDR1 is SGHTA, CDR2 FQGTGA. The CDR3 consists of 15 residues. The CDR3 spells CASSLDRGRNSPLHF. The CDR3 DNA reads as TGTGCCAGCAGCCTAGATCGGGGGAGGAATTCACCCCTCCACTTT.

CDR3 sequence: CASSLWGVENEKLFF. The CDR3 coding sequence is TGCGCCAGCAGCCTATGGGGGGTGGAGAATGAAAAACTGTTTTTT. The chain uses TRBV5-1 and TRBJ1-4; D perhaps matches TRBD1 (5 bases). Germline V gene sequence: CDR1 SGHRS, CDR2 YFSETQ. CDR3 length: 15 amino acids. Trimming removed 4 bases from V and 5 bases from J, with 15 bases in between.

This clone was seen only a few times. The chain has TRBV19 and TRBJ1-4; D is undetermined. CDR1 and CDR2 (germline): LNHDA, SQIVND (reference sequence). The V end lost 5 bases, the J end lost 5 bases, and 18 bases lay between the germline ends. The CDR3 extends over 16 amino acids. In DNA form, the CDR3 reads TGTGCCAGTAGTTCCGGCCGGGGTGCCCCGAATGAAAAACTGTTTTTT. Residues: CASSSGRGAPNEKLFF.

This clone was counted between two and nine times. CDR3: CAISESNRGNNEQFF. CDR3 bases: TGTGCCATCAGTGAGTCCAATCGGGGAAACAATGAGCAGTTCTTC. The chain carries TRBV10-3 and TRBJ2-1, with D tentatively TRBD2 (5 bases). The V end lost 0 bases, the J end lost 5 bases, and 11 bases lay between the germline ends. The CDR3 totals 15 residues. Germline V gene sequence: CDR1 ENHRY, CDR2 SYGVKD.

J is TRBJ2-1 and V is TRBV29-1; the match to TRBD2 covers 14 bases. Germline V gene data show CDR1 as SQVTM and CDR2 as ANQGSEA. V lost 6 bases and J lost 9; bases outside the gene matches: 10. The CDR3 consists of 15 residues. CDR3 residues: CSVAGTSGSWGEQFF. For the CDR3, the DNA is TGCAGCGTGGCCGGGACTAGCGGGAGTTGGGGTGAGCAGTTCTTC.

J is TRBJ1-1 and V is TRBV11-1; D gene uncertain. Trimming cost V 3 bases and J 1 base, with 9 bases left between them. In germline, CDR1 is SGHAT, CDR2 FQDESV (reference sequence). This CDR3 is 14 amino acids long. Here the CDR3 DNA reads TGTGCCAGCAGCTTTGGGCAAGCGAACACTGAAGCTTTCTTT. Amino acid sequence: CASSFGQANTEAFF.

V gene TRBV6-6 combines with J gene TRBJ1-5; tentative D call: TRBD1 (5 bases). Germline CDR1 is MNHNY and CDR2 is SVGAGI (reference sequence). The CDR3 sequence is 13 residues long. Trimming pared 7 bases from V and 6 bases from J, leaving 13 bases between. As DNA, the CDR3 is TGTGCCAGCACCTCGGGGGGGAGTCAGCCCCAGCATTTT. Protein: CASTSGGSQPQHF.

The rearrangement uses TRBV9 and TRBJ2-5; the match to TRBD2 covers 11 bases. The V segment lost 0 bases and the J segment 4 bases; nucleotides outside the gene matches: 14. Looked up from germline, CDR1 is SGDLS and CDR2 is YYNGEE. The CDR3 runs 19 residues. The CDR3 protein is CASSVAWSTSGGRSETQYF. In DNA, the CDR3 is TGTGCCAGCAGCGTAGCTTGGAGTACTAGCGGGGGCCGCTCAGAGACCCAGTACTTC.